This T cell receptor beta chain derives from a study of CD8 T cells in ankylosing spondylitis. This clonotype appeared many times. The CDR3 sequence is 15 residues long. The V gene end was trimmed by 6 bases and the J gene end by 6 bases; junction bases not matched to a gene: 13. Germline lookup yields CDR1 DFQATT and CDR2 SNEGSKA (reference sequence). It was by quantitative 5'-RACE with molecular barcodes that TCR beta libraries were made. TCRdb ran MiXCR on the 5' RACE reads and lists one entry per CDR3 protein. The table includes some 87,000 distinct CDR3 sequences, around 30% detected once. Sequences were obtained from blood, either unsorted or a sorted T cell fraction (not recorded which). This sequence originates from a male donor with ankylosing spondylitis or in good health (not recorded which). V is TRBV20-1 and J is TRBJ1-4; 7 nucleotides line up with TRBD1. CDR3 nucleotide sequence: TGCAGTGCAGAAGACAGGGAAGGACTGGATGAAAAACTGTTTTTT. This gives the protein CSAEDREGLDEKLFF.